The present entry profiles one T cell receptor (beta chain) with its context. Its antigen is as yet unknown. This sample is drawn from a study of T cells expressing NK-cell markers. Across the study: Sorted CD3+CD56-NKG2C+, CD3+CD56+NKG2C- and CD3+CD56+NKG2C+ T cells were the source of the TCR beta repertoires. Out of eight donors sequenced, seven tested HCMV-seropositive and the remaining one seronegative. Points from the study as a whole: Once again these clonotypes came out on top in the CD3+CD56-NKG2C+ fraction of a handful of donors. HCMV specificity of the expanded NKG2C+ T cell clones was not established.

The germline CDR1 and CDR2 sequences are WSHSY and SAAADI. The CDR3 covers 13 residues. No DNA is given; TCRdb re-called the 5' RACE reads and lists each CDR3 protein once. This table lists approximately 440,000 distinct CDR3 sequences. The sequence came from a woman between 50 and 59 years old in good health. Specimen: blood T cells: a sorted CD56 or NKG2C T cell subset, CD4+ or CD8+ T cells, or bulk PBMC T cells (not recorded which). V and J are TRBV10-2 and TRBJ2-5; without DNA, the TCRdb call of TRBD2 cannot be checked. The chain's CDR3 is CASTLAGRETQYF.